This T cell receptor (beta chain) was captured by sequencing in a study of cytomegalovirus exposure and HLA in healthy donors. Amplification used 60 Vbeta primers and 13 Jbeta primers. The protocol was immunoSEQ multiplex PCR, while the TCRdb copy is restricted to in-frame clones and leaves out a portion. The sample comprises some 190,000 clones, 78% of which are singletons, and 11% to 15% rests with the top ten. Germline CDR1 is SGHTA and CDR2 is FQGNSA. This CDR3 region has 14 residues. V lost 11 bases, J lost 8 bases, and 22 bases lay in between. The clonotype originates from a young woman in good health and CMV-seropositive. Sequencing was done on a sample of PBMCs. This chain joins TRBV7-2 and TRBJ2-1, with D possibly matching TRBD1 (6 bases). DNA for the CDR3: TGTGCCTGCGCTCCGGGACACCCCGGCGATGAGCAGTTCTTC. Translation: CACAPGHPGDEQFF.